The 17 T cell receptor beta chains below were found in one sample sequenced in a study of blood T cell repertoires in COVID-19. TCRdb's table, derived via immunoSEQ multiplex PCR, lists solely in-frame clones and lacks some. The profile shows tens of thousands of clones, about 80% of them singletons. Sequenced material: peripheral blood. The source is a man aged 55 to 70 with acute or convalescent COVID-19.

The V gene is TRBV29-1, the J gene TRBJ2-2; D possibly corresponds to TRBD2 (6 bases). Per germline, CDR1 SQVTM and CDR2 ANQGSEA. There are 15 residues in the CDR3. The ends were cut back, 6 bases at V and 6 bases at J, with 20 bases in the middle. DNA for the CDR3: TGCAGCGTGGGGACGGGGGACGTAGTCGCCGGGGAGCTGTTTTTT. Amino acids: CSVGTGDVVAGELFF.

This chain joins TRBV11-2 and TRBJ1-3; D is undetermined. The CDR3 is 14 residues long. Per the germline V gene, CDR1 is SGHAT and CDR2 is FQNNGV. Between the trimmed V and J ends, which lost 5 bases and 2 bases, there was a span of 10 bases. CDR3 bases: TGTGCCAGCAGCCCGGGGTACGCTGGAAACACCATATATTTT. It codes for CASSPGYAGNTIYF.

This chain uses TRBV3-1 (or the pseudogene TRBV3-2) with TRBJ1-2, with 8 bases identical to TRBD1. V shed 0 bases, J shed 6 bases, and the junction held 12 bases outside the gene matches. This CDR3 region has 17 residues. The germline V gene has CDR1 LGHDT and CDR2 YNNKEL (reference sequence). DNA for the CDR3: TGTGCCAGCAGCCAAGATCTGGGCAGGGGGCGTGAGGATGGCTACACCTTC. Protein product: CASSQDLGRGREDGYTF.

The CDR3 region is CASGGTTRSQPQHF. The CDR3 nucleotides are TGTGCCAGCGGTGGGACAACCCGGAGTCAGCCCCAGCATTTT. The rearrangement uses TRBV9 and TRBJ1-5; maybe TRBD1 (6 bases). This CDR3 has 14 residues. Looked up from germline, CDR1 is SGDLS and CDR2 is YYNGEE. The germline V and J ends were trimmed by 7 bases and 6 bases, with 17 bases remaining between them.

The chain joins TRBV10-2 to TRBJ1-1; D unresolved. CDR1 WSHSY and CDR2 SAAADI come from the germline V gene. Trimming pared 3 bases from V and 0 bases from J, leaving 17 bases between. The CDR3 contains 17 residues. This chain's CDR3 is CASSEQSEGWMNTEAFF. The CDR3 DNA follows: TGCGCCAGCAGTGAACAGTCAGAAGGATGGATGAACACTGAAGCTTTCTTT.

J is TRBJ1-1 and V is TRBV30; D is unresolved. Between the trimmed V and J ends, which lost 2 bases and 0 bases, there was a span of 7 bases. Germline V gene data show CDR1 as GTSNPN and CDR2 as SVGIG (reference sequence). This CDR3 region has 13 residues. CDR3 DNA sequence: TGTGCCTGGAGTTCTATAATGAACACTGAAGCTTTCTTT. It is translated as CAWSSIMNTEAFF. The full variable domain, completed using reference TRBV30 and TRBJ1-1, is SQTIHQWPATLVQPVGSPLSLECTVEGTSNPNLYWYRQAAGRGLQLLFYSVGIGQISSEVPQNLSASRPQDRQFILSSKKLLLSDSGFYLCAWSSIMNTEAFFGQGTRLTVV.

The rearrangement uses TRBV6-5 and TRBJ2-2; D unresolved. CDR1 is MNHEY, CDR2 SVGAGI, per germline. This CDR3 is built from 14 residues. V was trimmed by 6 bases and J by 3 bases, leaving 11 bases between them. The CDR3 bases are TGTGCCAGCAGAGATTTGAGCTACACCGGGGAGCTGTTTTTT. Translating gives CASRDLSYTGELFF.

The chain uses TRBV2 and TRBJ1-2, with 11 bases matching TRBD1. Germline lookup yields CDR1 SNHLY and CDR2 FYNNEI. The CDR3 is 13 amino acids. V shed 5 bases, J shed 7 bases, and the junction held 3 bases outside the gene matches. In DNA form, the CDR3 reads TGTGCCAGCAGTTCCGGGACAGGGGGTGGCTACACCTTC. Its translation: CASSSGTGGGYTF.

V usage is TRBV10-2 and J usage is TRBJ1-6, with D possibly matching TRBD1 (5 bases). Germline CDR1 and CDR2: WSHSY and SAAADI. CDR3 size: 12 residues. V lost 5 bases to trimming and J lost 11 bases, with 10 bases between them. The CDR3 DNA follows: TGCGCCAGCAGTCCCAGGGTTCCACCCCTCCACTTT. Protein: CASSPRVPPLHF.

The J gene is TRBJ2-2, the V gene TRBV7-8; D is perhaps TRBD1 (6 bases). V was cut by 1 base and J by 1 base, with 10 bases left in between. CDR1 is SGHVS and CDR2 is FQNEAQ in the germline V gene. The CDR3 runs 16 residues. The CDR3 spells CASSLDPTGNTGELFF. In nucleotides, the CDR3 is TGTGCCAGCAGCTTAGACCCGACAGGGAACACCGGGGAGCTGTTTTTT.

The V gene is TRBV7-9, the J gene TRBJ1-2; 9 bases are shared with TRBD1. The CDR3 loop spans 15 amino acids. Germline V CDR1 and CDR2: SEHNR, FQNEAQ (reference sequence). With 3 bases clipped from V and 7 bases from J, the junction kept 9 bases outside the gene matches. The CDR3 is CASSFPQGATSGYTF. The CDR3 nucleotides are TGTGCCAGCAGCTTCCCACAGGGGGCAACGAGTGGCTACACCTTC.

The chain employs TRBV5-1 and TRBJ2-1; 9 positions agree with TRBD2. Germline V CDR1 and CDR2: SGHRS, YFSETQ. The length of the CDR3 is 15 residues. V was clipped by 4 bases and J by 6 bases; unmatched bases: 8. The CDR3 here is CASSPAGGAGNEQFF. CDR3 bases: TGCGCCAGCAGCCCGGCGGGGGGGGCGGGCAATGAGCAGTTCTTC.

V gene TRBV6-5 combines with J gene TRBJ1-4; 7 nucleotides match TRBD1. J lost 5 bases, V lost 7 bases, and 10 bases had no gene match. The CDR3 covers 15 residues. In germline, CDR1 is MNHEY, CDR2 SVGAGI. The CDR3 region is CASIPRTGGNEKLFF. For the CDR3, the DNA is TGTGCCAGCATCCCTAGGACAGGTGGGAATGAAAAACTGTTTTTT.

The chain couples TRBV5-1 to TRBJ2-7, with TRBD1 identical over 10 bases. V lost 3 bases to trimming and J lost 0 bases; unmatched junction nucleotides: 15. Germline lookup yields CDR1 SGHRS and CDR2 YFSETQ. The CDR3 is 19 amino acids. Here the CDR3 reads CASSWGPGQGILSSYEQYF. The CDR3 DNA reads as TGCGCCAGCAGCTGGGGACCGGGACAGGGGATTCTCAGCTCCTACGAGCAGTACTTC.

The genes are TRBV14 and TRBJ2-3; TRBD2 aligns across 7 bases. The CDR3 is 13 residues long. V lost 8 bases, J lost 1 base, and 3 bases stayed unmatched. Germline CDR1 is SGHDN and CDR2 is FVKESK. The CDR3 protein is CASLRGGTDTQYF. CDR3 nucleotides: TGTGCCAGCCTTCGGGGGGGCACAGATACGCAGTATTTT.

The genes are TRBV12-3 or TRBV12-4 and TRBJ1-2, with 7 nucleotides matching TRBD1. The CDR3 totals 13 residues. The junction had 6 bases not matched to a gene; V was cut back by 6 bases and J by 5 bases. This CDR3 reads CASSRDSLYGYTF. CDR3 bases: TGTGCCAGCAGCCGGGACAGCCTATATGGCTACACCTTC.

Concerning this clone itself: Other DNA sequences within the sample encode an identical CDR3. The V call is TRBV19, the J call TRBJ2-7, with D tentatively TRBD1 (6 bases). There are 13 residues in the CDR3. V shed 1 base and J shed 3 bases, with 7 bases lying between them. The germline CDR1 and CDR2 sequences are LNHDA and SQIVND (reference sequence). For the CDR3, the DNA is TGTGCCAGTAGTATAGGAGGGGGCTACGAGCAGTACTTC. This sequence encodes CASSIGGGYEQYF.